This entry is about one TCR beta chain. The antigen is undetermined. The sample comes from a study of OX40 agonist ivuxolimab in advanced cancers. Across the study: Cohort: about 80% men, mean age approximately 64, aged roughly 23 to 79.

Clones were sequenced by immunoSEQ multiplex PCR, and TCRdb holds only the in-frame ones, with some missing. In the table there are 30,000 or so clones, roughly nine tenths of which are singletons. V dropped 4 bases and J dropped 5; count of bases not matched to a gene: 5. The CDR3 consists of 13 residues. Germline V gene sequence: CDR1 SQVTM, CDR2 ANQGSEA. Study outcomes and limitations: On average, CD8+ T cells had more expanded clones than CD4+. The expanded peripheral T cells' antigen specificity was not determined. It was also the case that some nonresponders had low normalized T-cell clonal expansion.

V is TRBV29-1 and J is TRBJ2-3, with TRBD2 matching 8 bases. This clonotype was sampled from an adult with an advanced solid tumor such as melanoma, head and neck, liver or kidney cancer. Sequenced here: CD4+ or CD8+ T cells sorted from blood, sampled in a trial of the OX40 agonist ivuxolimab. In DNA, the CDR3 is TGCAGCGTTGTGGCGGGAGGTGGAGATACGCAGTATTTT. Translating gives CSVVAGGGDTQYF.